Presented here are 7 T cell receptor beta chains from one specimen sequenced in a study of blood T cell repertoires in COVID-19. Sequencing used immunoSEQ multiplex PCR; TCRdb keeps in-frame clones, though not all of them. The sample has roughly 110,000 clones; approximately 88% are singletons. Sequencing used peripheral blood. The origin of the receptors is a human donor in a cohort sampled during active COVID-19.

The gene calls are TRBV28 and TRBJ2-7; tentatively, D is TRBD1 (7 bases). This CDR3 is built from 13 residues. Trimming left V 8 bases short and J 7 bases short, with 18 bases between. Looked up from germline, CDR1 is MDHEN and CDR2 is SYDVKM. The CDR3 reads CASRGQGGGEQYF. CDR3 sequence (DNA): TGTGCCAGCCGGGGCCAGGGGGGCGGAGAGCAGTACTTC.

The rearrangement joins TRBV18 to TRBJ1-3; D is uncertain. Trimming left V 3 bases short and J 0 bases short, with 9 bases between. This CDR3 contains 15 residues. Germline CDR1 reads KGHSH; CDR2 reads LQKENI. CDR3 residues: CASSPAKSSGNTIYF. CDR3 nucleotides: TGTGCCAGCTCACCCGCGAAATCCTCTGGAAACACCATATATTTT.

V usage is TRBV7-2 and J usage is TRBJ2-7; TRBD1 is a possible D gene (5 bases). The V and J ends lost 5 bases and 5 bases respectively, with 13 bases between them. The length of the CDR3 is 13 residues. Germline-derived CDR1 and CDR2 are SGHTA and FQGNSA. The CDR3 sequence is CASSRFQGDEQYV. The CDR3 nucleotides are TGTGCCAGCAGCCGATTTCAGGGTGACGAGCAGTACGTC.

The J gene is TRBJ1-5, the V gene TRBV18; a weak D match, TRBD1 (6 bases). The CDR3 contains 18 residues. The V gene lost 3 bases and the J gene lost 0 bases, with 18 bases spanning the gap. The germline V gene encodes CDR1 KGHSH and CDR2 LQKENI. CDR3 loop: CASSPRGQTNNSNQPQHF. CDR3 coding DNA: TGTGCCAGCTCACCTAGAGGACAGACCAACAATAGCAATCAGCCCCAGCATTTT.

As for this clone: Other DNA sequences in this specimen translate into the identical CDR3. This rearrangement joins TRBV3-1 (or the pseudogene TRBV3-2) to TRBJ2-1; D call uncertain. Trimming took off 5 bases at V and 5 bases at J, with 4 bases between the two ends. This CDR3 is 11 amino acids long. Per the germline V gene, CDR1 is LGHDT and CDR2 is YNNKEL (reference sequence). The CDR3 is CASSFDNEQFF. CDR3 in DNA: TGTGCCAGCAGCTTCGACAATGAGCAGTTCTTC.

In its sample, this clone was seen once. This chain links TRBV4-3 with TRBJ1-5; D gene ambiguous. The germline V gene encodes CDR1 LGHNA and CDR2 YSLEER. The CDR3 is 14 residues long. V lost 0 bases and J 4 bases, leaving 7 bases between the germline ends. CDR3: CASSQDRGNQPQHF. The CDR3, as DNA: TGCGCCAGCAGCCAAGATAGAGGGAATCAGCCCCAGCATTTT.

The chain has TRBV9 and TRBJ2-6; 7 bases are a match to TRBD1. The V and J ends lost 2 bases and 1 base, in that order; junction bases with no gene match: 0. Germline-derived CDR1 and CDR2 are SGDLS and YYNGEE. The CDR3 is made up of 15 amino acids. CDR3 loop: CASSVRGSGANVLTF. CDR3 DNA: TGTGCCAGCAGCGTCAGGGGGTCTGGGGCCAACGTCCTGACTTTC.